The 21 T cell receptor beta chains reported below all come from one sample, sequenced in a study of cytomegalovirus exposure and HLA in healthy donors. With 60 Vbeta and 13 Jbeta primers, the PCR was carried out. Sequencing used immunoSEQ multiplex PCR; TCRdb keeps in-frame clones, though not all of them. The sample holds approximately 54,000 clones, under 90% seen once. Sequencing input: PBMCs. These receptors all come from a woman aged 18-30 years in good health and CMV-seronegative.

The rearrangement links TRBV19 to TRBJ2-3; 8 nucleotides line up with TRBD2. Germline assignment: CDR1 LNHDA and CDR2 SQIVND (reference sequence). V gave up 7 bases and J gave up 2 bases; unmatched junction bases: 11. This CDR3 has 16 residues. The DNA for the CDR3 is TGTGCCAGTACCCCTTACGGGAGGGCCAACACAGATACGCAGTATTTT. Translated: CASTPYGRANTDTQYF.

The J gene is TRBJ2-7, the V gene TRBV5-1; the D gene is possibly TRBD1 (6 bases). V lost 4 bases, J lost 3 bases, and 11 bases lay in between. The CDR3 sequence is 13 residues long. Germline CDR1 SGHRS, CDR2 YFSETQ. This CDR3 is CASSPDRYYEQYF. In DNA form, the CDR3 reads TGCGCCAGCAGCCCGGACAGATACTACGAGCAGTACTTC. Using reference TRBV5-1 and TRBJ2-7 for the parts outside the CDR3, the full variable domain is KAGVTQTPRYLIKTRGQQVTLSCSPISGHRSVSWYQQTPGQGLQFLFEYFSETQRNKGNFPGRFSGRQFSNSRSEMNVSTLELGDSALYLCASSPDRYYEQYFGPGTRLTVT.

This clone has a single count. The rearrangement links TRBV5-1 to TRBJ2-1; 8 bases are shared with TRBD2. Germline lookup yields CDR1 SGHRS and CDR2 YFSETQ. CDR3 size: 14 residues. The ends lost 0 bases at V and 10 bases at J; junction bases unmatched: 6. CDR3 DNA sequence: TGCGCCAGCAGCTTGGGGGTAGCGGGATCGGAGCAGTTCTTC. This encodes CASSLGVAGSEQFF.

The V gene is TRBV5-6, the J gene TRBJ2-2, with 7 bases aligning to TRBD2. This CDR3 has 16 residues. V shed 2 bases and J 4 bases; nucleotides not matched to a gene: 8. Looked up from germline, CDR1 is SGHDT and CDR2 is YYEEEE. The CDR3 DNA sequence: TGTGCCAGCAGCTTTTCCGGGACTACATCCACCGGGGAGCTGTTTTTT. Residues: CASSFSGTTSTGELFF.

This chain links TRBV27 with TRBJ2-3, with D tentatively TRBD2 (6 bases). V dropped 5 bases and J dropped 4 bases, with 13 bases sitting between them. The CDR3 loop spans 14 amino acids. Germline CDR1 is MNHEY and CDR2 is SMNVEV (reference sequence). This chain's CDR3 is CASSTGGAADTQYF. As DNA, the CDR3 is TGTGCCAGCAGTACCGGGGGAGCGGCAGATACGCAGTATTTT.

Only a few counts were recorded for this clone. The gene calls are TRBV28 and TRBJ1-5; D gene ambiguous. CDR3 length equals 13 residues. Trimming pared 3 bases from V and 6 bases from J, leaving 9 bases between. Germline-derived CDR1 and CDR2 are MDHEN and SYDVKM. CDR3 amino acids: CASSFRGSQPQHF. In DNA, the CDR3 is TGTGCCAGCAGTTTTAGAGGGAGTCAGCCCCAGCATTTT.

The chain uses TRBV28 and TRBJ1-1; 9 bases are shared with TRBD1. The ends lost 6 bases at V and 4 bases at J; junction bases unmatched: 0. CDR1 and CDR2 (germline): MDHEN, SYDVKM. The CDR3 totals 12 residues. CDR3 in amino acids: CASRTGGTEAFF. The CDR3 DNA follows: TGTGCCAGCAGGACAGGGGGCACTGAAGCTTTCTTT.

V is TRBV10-1 and J is TRBJ2-3; TRBD1 aligns across 9 bases. This CDR3 comprises 15 residues. CDR1 and CDR2 from the germline V gene are WNHNN and SYGVQD (reference sequence). Losses at the gene ends were 6 bases for V and 2 bases for J; bases not matched to a gene: 6. The DNA for the CDR3 is TGCGCCAGCAGGGGAGACAGGGGGTCCACAGATACGCAGTATTTT. Translation gives CASRGDRGSTDTQYF.

The chain uses TRBV28 and TRBJ1-2; 7 bases are a match to TRBD1. CDR3 size: 13 residues. V lost 6 bases to trimming and J lost 5 bases; unmatched junction nucleotides: 6. The germline V gene encodes CDR1 MDHEN and CDR2 SYDVKM. The CDR3 DNA reads TGTGCCAGCAGCCTAACCAGGGGGTATGGCTACACCTTC. Residues: CASSLTRGYGYTF.

The genes are TRBV28 and TRBJ1-1, with D possibly TRBD1 on 6 matching bases. Germline V gene lookup returns CDR1 MDHEN and CDR2 SYDVKM. V lost 6 bases and J lost 6, with 17 bases in between. The CDR3 consists of 14 residues. As DNA, the CDR3 is TGTGCCAGCAGACAATTTGTCAGGGGCGCTGAAGCTTTCTTT. As protein: CASRQFVRGAEAFF.

The rearrangement uses TRBV9 and TRBJ1-5; perhaps TRBD1 as D (5 bases). The V gene lost 0 bases and the J gene lost 7 bases, with 11 bases spanning the gap. Germline V lookup: CDR1 SGDLS, CDR2 YYNGEE. The CDR3 runs 14 residues. The CDR3 protein is CASSVAQGGQPQHF. The CDR3 DNA follows: TGTGCCAGCAGCGTAGCCCAGGGTGGCCAGCCCCAGCATTTT.

The CDR3 sequence is CASVHQAESSGNTIYF. The CDR3 DNA is TGTGCCAGCGTCCATCAGGCTGAAAGCTCTGGAAACACCATATATTTT. This chain joins TRBV28 and TRBJ1-3; no firm D call. The V end was cut by 8 bases, the J end by 0 bases, with 17 bases between. Germline assignment: CDR1 MDHEN and CDR2 SYDVKM. The CDR3 has 16 amino acids.

This clone has just a few counts. This sequence joins TRBV9 and TRBJ2-1, with 9 bases identical to TRBD2. V lost 3 bases, J lost 4 bases, and 5 bases stayed unmatched. CDR3 length equals 15 residues. Germline lookup yields CDR1 SGDLS and CDR2 YYNGEE. CDR3 residues: CASSARTSAYNEQFF. The CDR3 DNA reads TGTGCCAGCAGCGCGCGGACTAGCGCATACAATGAGCAGTTCTTC.

The rearrangement links TRBV6-6 to TRBJ1-5, with D unresolved. The CDR3 has 14 residues. Germline V CDR1 and CDR2: MNHNY, SVGAGI (reference sequence). Trimming left V 6 bases short and J 7 bases short, with 16 bases between. The CDR3 sequence: CASRAGSTRQPQHF. Here the CDR3 DNA reads TGTGCCAGCAGGGCCGGGTCCACGCGACAGCCCCAGCATTTT.

The chain employs TRBV7-8 and TRBJ2-7; D is unclear. The CDR3 has 13 residues. Germline CDR1 SGHVS, CDR2 FQNEAQ. With 5 bases removed from V and 2 bases from J, the gap between germline ends came to 10 bases. The CDR3 DNA sequence: TGTGCCAGCAGCCGATCGAGTCCCTACGAGCAGTACTTC. Translation: CASSRSSPYEQYF. The complete variable domain, with remaining parts taken from reference TRBV7-8 and TRBJ2-7, reads GAGVSQSPRYKVAKRGQDVALRCDPISGHVSLFWYQQALGQGPEFLTYFQNEAQLDKSGLPSDRFFAERPEGSVSTLKIQRTQQEDSAVYLCASSRSSPYEQYFGPGTRLTVT.

This chain connects TRBV5-1 to TRBJ2-1; 9 bases line up with TRBD2. V lost 4 bases, J lost 9 bases, and 14 bases stayed unmatched. Germline CDR1 and CDR2: SGHRS and YFSETQ. This CDR3 has 16 amino acids. The CDR3 DNA reads as TGCGCCAGCAGCACCTCCTCCAGACTAGCGGCATCTGAGCAGTTCTTC. Protein sequence: CASSTSSRLAASEQFF.

The rearrangement uses TRBV21-1 and TRBJ2-7; the table's D call TRBD1 went unverified against the DNA. TRBV21-1 is annotated as a pseudogene. This CDR3 contains 16 residues. CDR3 protein: CASSKGWGRATYEQYF. CDR3 nucleotide sequence: TGTGCCAGCAGCAAAGGATGGGGCAGGGCAACCTACGAGCAGTACTTC.

J is TRBJ2-1 and V is TRBV4-2, with TRBD2 matching 8 bases. Trimming took 1 base from V and 7 from J; bases not matched to a gene: 3. The CDR3 length is 14 residues. CDR1 is LGHNA, CDR2 YNFKEQ, per germline. The CDR3 protein is CASSQVSGTNEQFF. CDR3 in DNA: TGTGCCAGCAGCCAAGTTAGCGGGACTAATGAGCAGTTCTTC.

This clone was seen more than once but under ten times. Compared with germline, one end of the junction differs, possibly owing to a read error. The gene calls are TRBV5-1 and TRBJ2-6; perhaps TRBD1 as D (5 bases). Germline CDR1 SGHRS, CDR2 YFSETQ. CDR3 size: 14 residues. The CDR3 DNA is TGCGCCAGCAGCTCAGGGTCTGGGGCCAACGGCCTGACTTTC. It codes for CASSSGSGANGLTF. Drawing the rest from reference TRBV5-1 and TRBJ2-6, the complete variable domain is KAGVTQTPRYLIKTRGQQVTLSCSPISGHRSVSWYQQTPGQGLQFLFEYFSETQRNKGNFPGRFSGRQFSNSRSEMNVSTLELGDSALYLCASSSGSGANGLTFGAGSRLTVL.

The CDR3 DNA sequence: TGTGCCAGCAGCTTACCCGATAGTCCCGGGACAGGGTACGATGCAACTAATGAAAAACTGTTTTTT. Translated, it gives CASSLPDSPGTGYDATNEKLFF. The rearrangement uses TRBV7-8 and TRBJ1-4; TRBD1 aligns across 9 bases. The CDR3 runs to 22 residues. V lost 2 bases, J lost 0 bases, and 19 bases stayed unmatched. In germline, CDR1 is SGHVS, CDR2 FQNEAQ.

V and J are TRBV2 and TRBJ2-5; 7 nucleotides line up with TRBD2. The CDR3 totals 14 residues. V lost 6 bases, J lost 5 bases, and 9 bases stayed unmatched. In germline, CDR1 is SNHLY, CDR2 FYNNEI. In DNA, the CDR3 is TGTGCCAGCAGGGCCCGGGGAGGGACTGAGACCCAGTACTTC. Protein product: CASRARGGTETQYF. The whole variable domain, remainder taken from reference TRBV2 and TRBJ2-5, is EPEVTQTPSHQVTQMGQEVILRCVPISNHLYFYWYRQILGQKVEFLVSFYNNEISEKSEIFDDQFSVERPDGSNFTLKIRSTKLEDSAMYFCASRARGGTETQYFGPGTRLLVL.